Below, one TCR beta chain is given with its context. In the study's own analysis: Amplification from reference gene primers served as the basis for estimated nucleated cell counts. Using immunoSEQ multiplex PCR, the repertoire was profiled, and TCRdb retains in-frame clones only, with some absent. V and J calls plus clone size are reproduced from that table; the DNA served to infer D and trimming. This sample yields about 130,000 clones, of which less than 90% are seen a single time; under 15% belongs to the top ten. The CDR3 has 19 amino acids. Trimming took off 0 bases at V and 0 bases at J, with 19 bases between the two ends. The germline V gene has CDR1 SGDLS and CDR2 YYNGEE. The sample is drawn from a study of blood T cell repertoires in COVID-19. For the study at large: T cells, B-cell-depleted T cells, or PBMCs provided the cDNA or gDNA that served as material.

Sequenced sample: peripheral blood. This receptor was taken from a woman in her twenties or thirties who had recovered from COVID-19. The genes are TRBV9 and TRBJ2-1; D might be TRBD2 (7 bases). The CDR3 DNA reads as TGTGCCAGCAGCGTAGGGGGGGGCGGGACCTCCTACTCCTACAATGAGCAGTTCTTC. Translating it yields CASSVGGGGTSYSYNEQFF.